Listed below are T cell receptor beta chains from one sample, sequenced in a study of chemoradiotherapy in HPV16-positive cancers. Profiling relied on immunoSEQ multiplex PCR, and the TCRdb table lists in-frame clones only, not all of them. The sample has under 20,000 clones, 84% seen once. Sequenced material: blood, taken from a patient who underwent chemoradiotherapy. The receptors here all came from a human donor with HPV-associated anogenital cancer. CDR3s leave out the opening cysteine and the closing phenylalanine or tryptophan. Only some rows state a clone size, as once, few, many or a class for expanded clones.

>TRBV6-5|once|TRBJ1-1
ASSYSNYPEAF
>TRBV5-1|.|TRBJ2-7
ASRISDRQFYEQY
>TRBV29-1|.|TRBJ1-2
SVEELNYGYT
>TRBV15|.|TRBJ2-2
ATSRTAANTGELF
>TRBV5-1|.|TRBJ1-1
ASSFYIGQGVGGNTEAF
>TRBV9|.|TRBJ2-1
ASSPTGTSNEQF
>TRBV7-8|.|TRBJ1-2
ASSLVAGWNYGYT
>TRBV6-5|.|TRBJ1-5
ASSYSKPGYNQPQH
>TRBV6-4|.|TRBJ2-2
ASSELAGTGELF
>TRBV15|.|TRBJ1-3
ATSRVQDSPSGNTIY
>TRBV4-3|.|TRBJ1-5
ASSQESGLGSNQPQH
>TRBV9|.|TRBJ2-7
ASSARDTVYEQY
>TRBV7-9|.|TRBJ1-1
ASRPRQAPDTEAF
>TRBV28|.|TRBJ2-1
ASSMPREQF
>TRBV19|.|TRBJ1-6
ASKTANSPLH
>TRBV4-3|few|TRBJ1-5
ASSQDRWKGANQPQH
>TRBV2|.|TRBJ1-5
ASSVEGAQPQH
>TRBV9|.|TRBJ2-7
ASSVGSGFSSYEQY
>TRBV9|.|TRBJ1-4
ASSFGRTNEKLF
>TRBV29-1|.|TRBJ1-3
SVVWGSGNTIY
>TRBV18|.|TRBJ1-6
ASSNAIITNSPLH
>TRBV11-3|.|TRBJ1-1
ASSLGWGERAF
>TRBV4-2|.|TRBJ1-1
ASSQDRWTEAF
>TRBV19|once|TRBJ1-1
ASSIGFVRALDTEAF
>TRBV12-5|.|TRBJ2-5
ASATEETQY
>TRBV5-1|.|TRBJ1-3
ASSPSTGERVSGNTIY